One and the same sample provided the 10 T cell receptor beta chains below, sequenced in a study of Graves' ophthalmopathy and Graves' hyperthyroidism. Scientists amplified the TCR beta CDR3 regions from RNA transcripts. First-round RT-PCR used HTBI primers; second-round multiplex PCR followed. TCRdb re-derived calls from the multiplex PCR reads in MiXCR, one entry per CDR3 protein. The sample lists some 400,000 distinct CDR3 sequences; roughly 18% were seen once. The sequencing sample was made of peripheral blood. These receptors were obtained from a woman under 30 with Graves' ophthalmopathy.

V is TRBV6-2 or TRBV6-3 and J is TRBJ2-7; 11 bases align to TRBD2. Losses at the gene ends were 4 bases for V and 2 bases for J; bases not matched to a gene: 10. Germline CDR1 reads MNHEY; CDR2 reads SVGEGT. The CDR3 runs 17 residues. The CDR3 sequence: CASSFRHSGRAAYEQYF. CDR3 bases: TGTGCCAGCAGTTTCCGACATAGCGGGAGGGCCGCCTACGAGCAGTACTTC.

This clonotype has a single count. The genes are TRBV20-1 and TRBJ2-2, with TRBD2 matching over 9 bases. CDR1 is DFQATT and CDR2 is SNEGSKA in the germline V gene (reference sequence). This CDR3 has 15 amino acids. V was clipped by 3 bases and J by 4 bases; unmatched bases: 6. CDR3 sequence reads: CSASDSGGLTGELFF. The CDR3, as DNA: TGCAGTGCTAGCGATAGCGGGGGACTCACCGGGGAGCTGTTTTTT.

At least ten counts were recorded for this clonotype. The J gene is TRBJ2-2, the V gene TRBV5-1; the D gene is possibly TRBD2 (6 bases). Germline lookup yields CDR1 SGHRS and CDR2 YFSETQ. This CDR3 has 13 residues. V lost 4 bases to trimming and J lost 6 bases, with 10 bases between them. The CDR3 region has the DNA TGCGCCAGCAGCCGATCGGGGGCCGGGGAGCTGTTTTTT. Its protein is CASSRSGAGELFF.

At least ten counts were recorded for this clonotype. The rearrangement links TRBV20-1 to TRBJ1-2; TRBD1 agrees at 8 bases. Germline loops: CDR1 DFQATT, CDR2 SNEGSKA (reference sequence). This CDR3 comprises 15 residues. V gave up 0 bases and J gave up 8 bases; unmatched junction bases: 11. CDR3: CSARESADRGRGYTF. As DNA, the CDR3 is TGCAGTGCTAGAGAATCCGCCGACAGGGGAAGGGGCTACACCTTC.

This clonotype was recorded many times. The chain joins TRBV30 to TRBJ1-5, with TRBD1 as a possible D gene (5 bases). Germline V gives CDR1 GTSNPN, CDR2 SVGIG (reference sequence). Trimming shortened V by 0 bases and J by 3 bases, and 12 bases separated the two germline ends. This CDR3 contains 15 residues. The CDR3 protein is CAWSVGRGYNQPQHF. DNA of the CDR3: TGTGCCTGGAGTGTCGGAAGGGGCTACAATCAGCCCCAGCATTTT.

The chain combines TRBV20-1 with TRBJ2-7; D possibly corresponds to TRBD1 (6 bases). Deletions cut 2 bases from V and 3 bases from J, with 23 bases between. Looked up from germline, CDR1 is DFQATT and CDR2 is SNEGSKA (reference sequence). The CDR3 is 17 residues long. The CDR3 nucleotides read TGCAGTGCTAGAAATCTCTTACCGGGACAAAGGCGCTACGAGCAGTACTTC. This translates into CSARNLLPGQRRYEQYF.

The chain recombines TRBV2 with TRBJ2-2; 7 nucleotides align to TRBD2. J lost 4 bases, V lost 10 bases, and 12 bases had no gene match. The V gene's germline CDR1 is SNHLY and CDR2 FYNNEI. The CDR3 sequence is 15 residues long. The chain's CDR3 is CANLRSGGGTGELFF. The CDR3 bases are TGTGCCAACCTTCGTTCGGGGGGTGGCACCGGGGAGCTGTTTTTT.

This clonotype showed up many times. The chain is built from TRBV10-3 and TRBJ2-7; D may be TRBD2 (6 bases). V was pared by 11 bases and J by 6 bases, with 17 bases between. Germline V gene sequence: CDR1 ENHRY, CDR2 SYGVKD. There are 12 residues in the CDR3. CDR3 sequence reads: CALGDSGGEQYF. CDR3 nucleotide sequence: TGTGCCTTGGGGGACTCGGGCGGCGAGCAGTACTTC.

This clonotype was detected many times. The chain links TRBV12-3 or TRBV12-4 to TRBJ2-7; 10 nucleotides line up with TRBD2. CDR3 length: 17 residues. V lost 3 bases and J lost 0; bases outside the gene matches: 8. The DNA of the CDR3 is TGTGCCAGCAGTTTGAGGACTAGCGGTGTGAGCTCCTACGAGCAGTACTTC. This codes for CASSLRTSGVSSYEQYF.

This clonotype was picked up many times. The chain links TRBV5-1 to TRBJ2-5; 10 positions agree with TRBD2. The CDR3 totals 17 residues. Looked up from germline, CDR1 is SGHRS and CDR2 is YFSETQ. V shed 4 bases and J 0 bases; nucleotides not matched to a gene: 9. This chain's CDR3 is CASSPGLAVQNQETQYF. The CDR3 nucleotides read TGCGCCAGCAGCCCTGGACTAGCGGTACAGAACCAAGAGACCCAGTACTTC.